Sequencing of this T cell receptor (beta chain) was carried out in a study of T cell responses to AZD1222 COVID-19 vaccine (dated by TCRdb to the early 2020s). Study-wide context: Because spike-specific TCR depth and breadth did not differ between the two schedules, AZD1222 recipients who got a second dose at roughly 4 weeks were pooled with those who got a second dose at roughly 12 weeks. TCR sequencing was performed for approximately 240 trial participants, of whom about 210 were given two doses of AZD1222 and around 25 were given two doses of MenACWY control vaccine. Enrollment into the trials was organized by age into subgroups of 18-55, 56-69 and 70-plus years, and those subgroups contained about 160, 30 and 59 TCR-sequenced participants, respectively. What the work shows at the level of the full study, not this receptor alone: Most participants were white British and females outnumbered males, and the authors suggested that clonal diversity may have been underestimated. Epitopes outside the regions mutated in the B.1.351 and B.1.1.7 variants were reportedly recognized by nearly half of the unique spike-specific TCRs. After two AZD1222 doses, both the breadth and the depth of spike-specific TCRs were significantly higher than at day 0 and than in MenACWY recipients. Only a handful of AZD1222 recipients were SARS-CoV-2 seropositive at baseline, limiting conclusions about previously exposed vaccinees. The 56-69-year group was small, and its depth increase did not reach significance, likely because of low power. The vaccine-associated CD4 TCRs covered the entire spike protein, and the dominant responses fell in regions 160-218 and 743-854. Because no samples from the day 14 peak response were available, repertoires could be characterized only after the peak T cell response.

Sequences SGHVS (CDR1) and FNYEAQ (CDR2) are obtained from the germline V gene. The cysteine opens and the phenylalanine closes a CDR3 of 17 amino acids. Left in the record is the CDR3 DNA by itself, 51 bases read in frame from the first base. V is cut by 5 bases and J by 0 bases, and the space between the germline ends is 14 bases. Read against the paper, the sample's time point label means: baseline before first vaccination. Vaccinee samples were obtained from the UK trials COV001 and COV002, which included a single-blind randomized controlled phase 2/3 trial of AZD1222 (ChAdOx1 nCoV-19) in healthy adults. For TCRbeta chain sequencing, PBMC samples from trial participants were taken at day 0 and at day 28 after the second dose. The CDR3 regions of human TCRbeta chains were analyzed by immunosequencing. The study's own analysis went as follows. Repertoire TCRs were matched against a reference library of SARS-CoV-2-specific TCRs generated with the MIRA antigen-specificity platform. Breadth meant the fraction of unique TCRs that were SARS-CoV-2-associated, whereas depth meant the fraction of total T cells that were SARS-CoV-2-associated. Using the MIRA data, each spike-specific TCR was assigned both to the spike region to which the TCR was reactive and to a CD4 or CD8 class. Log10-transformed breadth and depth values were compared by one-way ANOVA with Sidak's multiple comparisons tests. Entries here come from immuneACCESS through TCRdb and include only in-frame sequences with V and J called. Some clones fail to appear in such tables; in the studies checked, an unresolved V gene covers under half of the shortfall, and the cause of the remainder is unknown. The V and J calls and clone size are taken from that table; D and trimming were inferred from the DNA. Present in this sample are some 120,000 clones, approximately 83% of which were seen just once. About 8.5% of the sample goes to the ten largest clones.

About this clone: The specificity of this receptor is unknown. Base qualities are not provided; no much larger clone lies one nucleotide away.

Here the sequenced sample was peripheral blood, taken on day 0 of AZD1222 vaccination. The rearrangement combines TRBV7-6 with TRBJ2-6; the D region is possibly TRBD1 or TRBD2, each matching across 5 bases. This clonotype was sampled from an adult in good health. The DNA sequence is TGTGCCAGCAGCAACCGGGACCGTAACTCTGGGGCCAACGTCCTGACTTTC. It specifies CASSNRDRNSGANVLTF.